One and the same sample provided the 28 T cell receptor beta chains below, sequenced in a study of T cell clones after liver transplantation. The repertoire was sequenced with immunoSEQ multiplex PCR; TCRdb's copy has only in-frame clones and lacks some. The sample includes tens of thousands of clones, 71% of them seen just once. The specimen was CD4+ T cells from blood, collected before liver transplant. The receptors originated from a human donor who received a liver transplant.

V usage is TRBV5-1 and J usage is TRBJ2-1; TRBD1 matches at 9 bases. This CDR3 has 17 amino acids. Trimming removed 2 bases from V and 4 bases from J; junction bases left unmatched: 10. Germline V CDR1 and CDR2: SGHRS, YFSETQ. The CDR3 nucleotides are TGCGCCAGCAGCTTCAGTAAAGGGACAGGGAGTTACAATGAGCAGTTCTTC. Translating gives CASSFSKGTGSYNEQFF.

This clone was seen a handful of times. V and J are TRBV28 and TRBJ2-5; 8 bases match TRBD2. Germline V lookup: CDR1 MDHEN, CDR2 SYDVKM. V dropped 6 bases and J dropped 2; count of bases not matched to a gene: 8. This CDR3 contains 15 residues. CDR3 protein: CASSVARGGQETQYF. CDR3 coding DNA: TGTGCCAGCAGCGTAGCTCGGGGGGGACAAGAGACCCAGTACTTC.

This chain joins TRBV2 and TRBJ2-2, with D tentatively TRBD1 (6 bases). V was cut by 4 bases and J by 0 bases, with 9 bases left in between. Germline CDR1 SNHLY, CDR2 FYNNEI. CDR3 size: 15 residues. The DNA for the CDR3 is TGTGCCAGCAGTGTGCAGGGGACGAACACCGGGGAGCTGTTTTTT. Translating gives CASSVQGTNTGELFF.

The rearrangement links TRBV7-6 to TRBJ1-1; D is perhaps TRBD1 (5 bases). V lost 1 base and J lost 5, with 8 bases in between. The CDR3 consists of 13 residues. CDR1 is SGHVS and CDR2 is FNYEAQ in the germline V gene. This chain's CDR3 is CASSLESGTEAFF. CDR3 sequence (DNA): TGTGCCAGCAGCTTAGAGTCAGGGACTGAAGCTTTCTTT.

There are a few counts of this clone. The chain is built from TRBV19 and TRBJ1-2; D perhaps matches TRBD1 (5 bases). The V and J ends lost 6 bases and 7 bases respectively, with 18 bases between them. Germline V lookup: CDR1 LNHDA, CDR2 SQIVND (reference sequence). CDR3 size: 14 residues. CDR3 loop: CASSAQLEGAGYTF. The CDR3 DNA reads TGTGCCAGTAGCGCCCAGCTAGAAGGGGCTGGCTACACCTTC.

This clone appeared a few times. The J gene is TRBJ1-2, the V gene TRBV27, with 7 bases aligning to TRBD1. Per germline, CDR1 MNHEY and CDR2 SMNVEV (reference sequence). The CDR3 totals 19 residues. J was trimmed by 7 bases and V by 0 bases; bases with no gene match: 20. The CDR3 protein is CASSLSGLGRGLDKGGYTF. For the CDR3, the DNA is TGTGCCAGCAGTTTATCGGGGTTGGGAAGGGGGCTTGACAAAGGTGGCTACACCTTC.

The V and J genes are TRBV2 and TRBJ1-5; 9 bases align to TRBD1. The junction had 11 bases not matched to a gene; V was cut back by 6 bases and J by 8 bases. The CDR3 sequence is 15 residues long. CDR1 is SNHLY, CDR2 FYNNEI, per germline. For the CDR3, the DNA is TGTGCCAGCAGGCTCTTACAGGGGGCCGGGAAGCCCCAGCATTTT. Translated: CASRLLQGAGKPQHF.

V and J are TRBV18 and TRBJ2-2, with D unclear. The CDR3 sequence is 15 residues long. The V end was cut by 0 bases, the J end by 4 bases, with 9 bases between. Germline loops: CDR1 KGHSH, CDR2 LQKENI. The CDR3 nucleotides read TGTGCCAGCTCACCACCAGGCGGTTTCACCGGGGAGCTGTTTTTT. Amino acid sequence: CASSPPGGFTGELFF. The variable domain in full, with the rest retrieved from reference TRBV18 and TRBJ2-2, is NAGVMQNPRHLVRRRGQEARLRCSPMKGHSHVYWYRQLPEEGLKFMVYLQKENIIDESGMPKERFSAEFPKEGPSILRIQQVVRGDSAAYFCASSPPGGFTGELFFGEGSRLTVL.

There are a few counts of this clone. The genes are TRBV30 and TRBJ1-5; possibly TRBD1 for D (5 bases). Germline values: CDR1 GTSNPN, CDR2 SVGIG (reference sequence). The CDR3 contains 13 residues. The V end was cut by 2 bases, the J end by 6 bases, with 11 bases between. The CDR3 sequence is CAWSRGDGQPQHF. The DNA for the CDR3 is TGTGCCTGGAGTCGGGGGGACGGTCAGCCCCAGCATTTT.

The CDR3 DNA sequence: TGTGCCAGTAGCCCGGGACAGGCAACTAATGAAAAACTGTTTTTT. Its translation is CASSPGQATNEKLFF. The V call is TRBV19, the J call TRBJ1-4; 8 positions agree with TRBD1. The CDR3 is 15 amino acids. Unmatched junction bases numbered 3, after V lost 6 bases and J lost 0 bases. Germline loops: CDR1 LNHDA, CDR2 SQIVND (reference sequence).

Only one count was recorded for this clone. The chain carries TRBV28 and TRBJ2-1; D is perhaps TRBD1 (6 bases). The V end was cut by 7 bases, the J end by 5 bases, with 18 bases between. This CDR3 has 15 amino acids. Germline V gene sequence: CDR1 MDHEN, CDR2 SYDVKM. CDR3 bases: TGTGCCAGCATCCCAGGGGCAGAAGGAAACAATGAGCAGTTCTTC. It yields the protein CASIPGAEGNNEQFF.

CDR3 nucleotides: TGTGCCATCAGGTCCCAATTCACCGGGACAGGAAAACGCCTTGGAAACACCATATATTTT. This gives the protein CAIRSQFTGTGKRLGNTIYF. This chain links TRBV10-3 with TRBJ1-3; TRBD1 aligns across 8 bases. V was pared by 6 bases and J by 3 bases, with 22 bases of the junction left unmatched. Looked up from germline, CDR1 is ENHRY and CDR2 is SYGVKD. The CDR3 has 20 amino acids.

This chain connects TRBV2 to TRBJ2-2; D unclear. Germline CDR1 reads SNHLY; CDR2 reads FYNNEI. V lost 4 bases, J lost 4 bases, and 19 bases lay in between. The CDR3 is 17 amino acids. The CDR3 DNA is TGTGCCAGCAGTGTTATCGGAACCCCGTTAGCCACCGGGGAGCTGTTTTTT. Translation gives CASSVIGTPLATGELFF.

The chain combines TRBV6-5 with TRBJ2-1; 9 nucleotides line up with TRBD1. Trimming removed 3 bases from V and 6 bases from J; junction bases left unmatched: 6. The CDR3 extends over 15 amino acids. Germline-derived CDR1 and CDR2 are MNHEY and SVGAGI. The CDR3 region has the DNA TGTGCCAGCAGTTATGGGACAGGGTCAAGCAATGAGCAGTTCTTC. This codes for CASSYGTGSSNEQFF.

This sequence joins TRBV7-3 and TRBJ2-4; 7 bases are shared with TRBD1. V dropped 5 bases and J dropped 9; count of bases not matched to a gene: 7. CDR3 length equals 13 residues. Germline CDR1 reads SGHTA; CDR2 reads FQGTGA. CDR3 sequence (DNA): TGTGCCAGCAGCCCACAGGGGAGCGGCATTCAGTACTTC. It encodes CASSPQGSGIQYF. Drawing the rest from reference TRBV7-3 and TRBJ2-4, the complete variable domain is GAGVSQTPSNKVTEKGKYVELRCDPISGHTALYWYRQSLGQGPEFLIYFQGTGAADDSGLPNDRFFAVRPEGSVSTLKIQRTERGDSAVYLCASSPQGSGIQYFGAGTRLSVL.

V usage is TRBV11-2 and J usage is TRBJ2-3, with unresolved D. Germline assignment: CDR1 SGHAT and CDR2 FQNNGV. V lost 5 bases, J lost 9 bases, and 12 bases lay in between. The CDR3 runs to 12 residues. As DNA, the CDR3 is TGTGCCAGCAGCCCCACCGGAGACACGCAGTATTTT. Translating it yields CASSPTGDTQYF.

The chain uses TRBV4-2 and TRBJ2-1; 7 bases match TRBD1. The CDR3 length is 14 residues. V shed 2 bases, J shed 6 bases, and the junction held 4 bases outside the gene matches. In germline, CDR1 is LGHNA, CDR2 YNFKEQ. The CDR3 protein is CASSQRDRGNEQFF. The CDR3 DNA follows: TGTGCCAGCAGCCAAAGGGACAGAGGCAATGAGCAGTTCTTC.

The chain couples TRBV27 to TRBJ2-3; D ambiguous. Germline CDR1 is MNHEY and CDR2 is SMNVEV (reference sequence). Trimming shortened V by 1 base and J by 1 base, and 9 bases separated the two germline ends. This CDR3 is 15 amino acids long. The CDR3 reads CASSLFLGGTDTQYF. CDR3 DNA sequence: TGTGCCAGCAGTTTATTTCTAGGAGGCACAGATACGCAGTATTTT.

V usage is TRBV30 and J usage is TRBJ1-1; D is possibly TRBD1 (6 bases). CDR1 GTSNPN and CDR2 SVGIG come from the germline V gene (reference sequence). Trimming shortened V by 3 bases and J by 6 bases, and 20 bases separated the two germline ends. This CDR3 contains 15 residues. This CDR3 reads CAWRDGRTATSEAFF. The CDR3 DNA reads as TGTGCCTGGAGAGACGGTCGGACAGCCACGTCTGAAGCTTTCTTT.

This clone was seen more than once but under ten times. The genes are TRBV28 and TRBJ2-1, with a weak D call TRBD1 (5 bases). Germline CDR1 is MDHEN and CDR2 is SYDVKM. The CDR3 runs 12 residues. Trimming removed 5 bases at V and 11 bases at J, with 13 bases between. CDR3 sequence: CASSPLQGKQFF. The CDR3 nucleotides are TGTGCCAGCAGTCCCCTCCAGGGAAAGCAGTTCTTC.

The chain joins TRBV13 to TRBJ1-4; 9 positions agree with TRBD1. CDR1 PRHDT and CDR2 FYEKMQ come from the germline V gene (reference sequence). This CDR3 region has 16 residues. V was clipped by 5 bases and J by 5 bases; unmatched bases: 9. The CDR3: CASSLNGQGPNEKLFF. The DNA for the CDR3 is TGTGCCAGCAGCCTCAACGGACAGGGGCCGAATGAAAAACTGTTTTTT.

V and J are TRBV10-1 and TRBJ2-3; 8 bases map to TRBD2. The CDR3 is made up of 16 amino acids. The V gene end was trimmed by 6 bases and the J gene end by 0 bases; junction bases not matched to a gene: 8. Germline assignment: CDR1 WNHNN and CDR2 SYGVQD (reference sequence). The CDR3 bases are TGCGCCAGCAGCGCCTTTACTAGCGGCAGCACAGATACGCAGTATTTT. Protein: CASSAFTSGSTDTQYF.

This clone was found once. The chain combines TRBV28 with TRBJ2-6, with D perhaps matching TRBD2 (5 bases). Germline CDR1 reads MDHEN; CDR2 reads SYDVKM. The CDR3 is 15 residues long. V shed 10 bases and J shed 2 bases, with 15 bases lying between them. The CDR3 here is CATGGRETGANVLTF. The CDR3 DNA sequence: TGTGCCACCGGAGGTAGGGAAACTGGGGCCAACGTCCTGACTTTC.

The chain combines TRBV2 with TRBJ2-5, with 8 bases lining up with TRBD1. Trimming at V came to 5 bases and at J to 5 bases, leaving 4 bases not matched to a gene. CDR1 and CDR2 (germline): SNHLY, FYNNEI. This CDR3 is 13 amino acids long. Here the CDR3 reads CASSKDRDETQYF. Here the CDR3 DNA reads TGTGCCAGCAGTAAGGACAGGGATGAGACCCAGTACTTC.

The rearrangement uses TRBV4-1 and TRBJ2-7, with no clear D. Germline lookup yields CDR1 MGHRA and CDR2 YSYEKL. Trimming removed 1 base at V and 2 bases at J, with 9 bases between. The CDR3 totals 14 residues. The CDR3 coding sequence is TGCGCCAGCAGCCAAGTCACAGAGACCTACGAGCAGTACTTC. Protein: CASSQVTETYEQYF.

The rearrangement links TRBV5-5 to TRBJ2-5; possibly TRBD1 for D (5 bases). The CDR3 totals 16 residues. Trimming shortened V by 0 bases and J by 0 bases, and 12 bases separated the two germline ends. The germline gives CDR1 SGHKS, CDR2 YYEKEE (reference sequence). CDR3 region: CASSLEGFTDQETQYF. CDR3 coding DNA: TGTGCCAGCAGCTTGGAGGGGTTTACGGACCAAGAGACCCAGTACTTC.

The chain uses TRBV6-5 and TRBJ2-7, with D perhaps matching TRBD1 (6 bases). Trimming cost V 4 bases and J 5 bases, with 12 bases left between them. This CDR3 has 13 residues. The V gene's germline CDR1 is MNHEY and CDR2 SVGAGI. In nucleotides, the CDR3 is TGTGCCAGCAGTTGGGCAGGGGACAACGAGCAGTACTTC. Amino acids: CASSWAGDNEQYF.

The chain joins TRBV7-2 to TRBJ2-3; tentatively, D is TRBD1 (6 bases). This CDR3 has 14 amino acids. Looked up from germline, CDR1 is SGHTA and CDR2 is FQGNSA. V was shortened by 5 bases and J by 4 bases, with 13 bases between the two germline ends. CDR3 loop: CASSPPTGPDTQYF. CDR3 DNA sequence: TGTGCCAGCAGCCCCCCCACAGGGCCAGATACGCAGTATTTT.